The 20 T cell receptor beta chains below all came from one sample that was sequenced in a study of cytomegalovirus exposure and HLA in healthy donors. Libraries were prepared by immunoSEQ multiplex PCR; TCRdb keeps only in-frame clonotypes and omits some of them. Of around 250,000 clones in the sample, 90% were seen once. The sequenced sample was PBMCs. These receptors all stem from a young woman in good health and CMV-seronegative.

In this sample, this clone turned up once. The genes are TRBV19 and TRBJ1-6, with 9 bases lining up with TRBD1. CDR1 is LNHDA and CDR2 is SQIVND in the germline V gene (reference sequence). Germline trimming cut 5 bases from V and 1 base from J; bases unmatched to any gene: 3. The length of the CDR3 is 16 residues. The CDR3 DNA sequence: TGTGCCAGTAGTGGGACAGGGCCTTCCTATAATTCACCCCTCCACTTT. It specifies CASSGTGPSYNSPLHF.

This chain connects TRBV5-4 to TRBJ2-5, with TRBD2 identical over 12 bases. In germline, CDR1 is SGHNT, CDR2 YYREEE (reference sequence). Trimming at V came to 1 base and at J to 5 bases, leaving 6 bases not matched to a gene. The CDR3 covers 16 residues. CDR3 residues: CASSLLNLAGGETQYF. CDR3 nucleotide sequence: TGTGCCAGCAGCTTGCTAAATCTAGCGGGGGGGGAGACCCAGTACTTC.

This sequence joins TRBV7-8 and TRBJ2-2; 9 nucleotides line up with TRBD1. The length of the CDR3 is 15 residues. The V segment lost 4 bases and the J segment 5 bases; nucleotides outside the gene matches: 5. The germline gives CDR1 SGHVS, CDR2 FQNEAQ. CDR3 sequence: CASSSDRGFTGELFF. CDR3 nucleotides: TGTGCCAGCAGCTCCGACAGGGGGTTTACCGGGGAGCTGTTTTTT.

V usage is TRBV5-1 and J usage is TRBJ1-2, with 7 bases aligning to TRBD1. CDR1 and CDR2 from the germline V gene are SGHRS and YFSETQ. V lost 3 bases to trimming and J lost 5 bases; unmatched junction nucleotides: 7. The CDR3 sequence is 14 residues long. The CDR3 sequence: CASSSEGAGYGYTF. The CDR3 DNA reads as TGCGCCAGCAGCTCCGAGGGGGCCGGATATGGCTACACCTTC.

The chain employs TRBV7-8 and TRBJ1-5; D might be TRBD1 (5 bases). V lost 0 bases, J lost 3 bases, and 9 bases lay in between. The CDR3 is 15 residues long. Germline loops: CDR1 SGHVS, CDR2 FQNEAQ. CDR3 nucleotide sequence: TGTGCCAGCAGCTTAGCCAGGGTGAACAATCAGCCCCAGCATTTT. Its translation: CASSLARVNNQPQHF.

The CDR3 here is CATSRGRDYNEQFF. CDR3 in DNA: TGTGCCACCAGCAGAGGTCGGGACTACAATGAGCAGTTCTTC. The genes are TRBV15 and TRBJ2-1, with D tentatively TRBD2 (5 bases). CDR1 LNHNV and CDR2 YYDKDF come from the germline V gene (reference sequence). There are 14 residues in the CDR3. The germline V and J ends were trimmed by 1 base and 3 bases, with 7 bases remaining between them.

J is TRBJ1-2 and V is TRBV28; 8 nucleotides line up with TRBD1. CDR3 length: 15 amino acids. Germline V gene data show CDR1 as MDHEN and CDR2 as SYDVKM. The ends lost 6 bases at V and 0 bases at J; junction bases unmatched: 6. CDR3 sequence (DNA): TGTGCCAGCAGAATTGACAGGGGATCTAACTATGGCTACACCTTC. The encoded protein is CASRIDRGSNYGYTF.

V usage is TRBV7-9 and J usage is TRBJ2-1; D is undetermined. The germline gives CDR1 SEHNR, CDR2 FQNEAQ (reference sequence). CDR3 length: 12 amino acids. The germline V and J ends were trimmed by 5 bases and 3 bases, with 5 bases remaining between them. In DNA, the CDR3 is TGTGCCAGCAGCAGCATCTACAATGAGCAGTTCTTC. It encodes CASSSIYNEQFF. Combining the CDR3 with reference TRBV7-9 and TRBJ2-1 gives the whole variable domain DTGVSQNPRHKITKRGQNVTFRCDPISEHNRLYWYRQTLGQGPEFLTYFQNEAQLEKSRLLSDRFSAERPKGSFSTLEIQRTEQGDSAMYLCASSSIYNEQFFGPGTRLTVL.

The CDR3 region has the DNA TGTGCCAGCAGCAAAGCAGGGGGCACGATGGTCACCGGGGAGCTGTTTTTT. As protein: CASSKAGGTMVTGELFF. The chain recombines TRBV27 with TRBJ2-2; 8 nucleotides agree with TRBD1. V was clipped by 6 bases and J by 4 bases; unmatched bases: 13. From germline, CDR1 is MNHEY and CDR2 SMNVEV (reference sequence). The CDR3 has 17 residues.

This clone was observed a few times. This chain links TRBV2 with TRBJ1-6; 7 positions agree with TRBD1. This CDR3 has 15 residues. The V segment lost 10 bases and the J segment 7 bases; nucleotides outside the gene matches: 13. Per the germline V gene, CDR1 is SNHLY and CDR2 is FYNNEI. The CDR3 region is CAILIIGGRNSPLHF. In DNA form, the CDR3 reads TGTGCCATCTTAATTATAGGGGGCAGGAATTCACCCCTCCACTTT.

The chain has TRBV2 and TRBJ1-1, with D unresolved. V was cut by 4 bases and J by 3 bases, with 12 bases left in between. The CDR3 length is 14 residues. Germline V gene lookup returns CDR1 SNHLY and CDR2 FYNNEI. The CDR3 is CASSVGSGDTEAFF. The CDR3 coding sequence is TGTGCCAGCAGTGTCGGCAGTGGAGACACTGAAGCTTTCTTT.

CDR3 DNA sequence: TGTGCCAGCAGTTTATTGGCCCTAGCGAACACTGAAGCTTTCTTT. Translated: CASSLLALANTEAFF. The chain carries TRBV27 and TRBJ1-1, with no clear D. The germline CDR1 and CDR2 sequences are MNHEY and SMNVEV (reference sequence). Trimming removed 1 base from V and 1 base from J, with 10 bases in between. This CDR3 has 15 residues.

The V gene is TRBV28, the J gene TRBJ1-2, with TRBD1 identical over 7 bases. From germline, CDR1 is MDHEN and CDR2 SYDVKM. Unmatched junction bases numbered 15, after V lost 6 bases and J lost 8 bases. This CDR3 has 15 amino acids. CDR3 loop: CASRGPGEGGGGYTF. The CDR3 bases are TGTGCCAGCAGGGGTCCAGGTGAAGGGGGCGGAGGCTACACCTTC.

The J gene is TRBJ2-2, the V gene TRBV27, with D hard to call. The germline CDR1 and CDR2 sequences are MNHEY and SMNVEV (reference sequence). V gave up 5 bases and J gave up 0 bases, with 13 bases separating them. The CDR3 has 16 residues. The CDR3 DNA sequence: TGTGCCAGCAGTCCCCTCGGGTCCGCGAACACCGGGGAGCTGTTTTTT. Amino acid sequence: CASSPLGSANTGELFF.

V is TRBV19 and J is TRBJ2-7, with TRBD2 as a possible D gene (6 bases). The CDR3 runs 16 residues. Germline V CDR1 and CDR2: LNHDA, SQIVND (reference sequence). Trimming took off 3 bases at V and 5 bases at J, with 20 bases between the two ends. CDR3 loop: CASSIRAGTPHDEQYV. The DNA of the CDR3 is TGTGCCAGTAGTATCCGTGCCGGGACTCCGCATGACGAGCAGTACGTC.

The CDR3 DNA is TGCAGCGTTGAAGTGGCAGTTAACTATGGCTACACCTTC. Residues: CSVEVAVNYGYTF. The chain links TRBV29-1 to TRBJ1-2; no clear D. Germline values: CDR1 SQVTM, CDR2 ANQGSEA. The CDR3 is 13 amino acids. V was clipped by 1 base and J by 1 base, with 7 bases between them.

This chain links TRBV7-2 with TRBJ2-1, with 8 positions matching TRBD1. This CDR3 is 15 amino acids long. V lost 5 bases, J lost 7 bases, and 10 bases stayed unmatched. Per the germline V gene, CDR1 is SGHTA and CDR2 is FQGNSA. The CDR3 DNA follows: TGTGCCAGCAGCGTACTCAGGGGGCCAGGGAATGAGCAGTTCTTC. Its protein is CASSVLRGPGNEQFF.

This chain joins TRBV7-2 and TRBJ2-4; D is uncertain. The CDR3 loop spans 12 amino acids. Germline CDR1 reads SGHTA; CDR2 reads FQGNSA. V lost 5 bases and J 3 bases, leaving 5 bases between the germline ends. The CDR3, as DNA: TGTGCCAGCAGCCTGAGCAAAAACATTCAGTACTTC. Protein sequence: CASSLSKNIQYF.

The table lists this clone with a count of one. The chain employs TRBV15 and TRBJ2-7, with 9 bases lining up with TRBD1. There are 14 residues in the CDR3. Losses at the gene ends were 3 bases for V and 5 bases for J; bases not matched to a gene: 5. The germline V gene encodes CDR1 LNHNV and CDR2 YYDKDF (reference sequence). CDR3: CATSRDRGSNEQYV. CDR3 DNA sequence: TGTGCCACCAGCAGGGACAGGGGTTCCAACGAGCAGTACGTC.

This chain links TRBV2 with TRBJ2-2; 7 bases line up with TRBD1. Germline lookup yields CDR1 SNHLY and CDR2 FYNNEI. V lost 7 bases to trimming and J lost 4 bases; unmatched junction nucleotides: 9. This CDR3 is 15 amino acids long. The CDR3, as DNA: TGTGCCAGCACACGAGACAGGGTCGGCACCGGGGAGCTGTTTTTT. Protein sequence: CASTRDRVGTGELFF. The full variable domain, in which reference TRBV2 and TRBJ2-2 provide the parts outside the CDR3, is EPEVTQTPSHQVTQMGQEVILRCVPISNHLYFYWYRQILGQKVEFLVSFYNNEISEKSEIFDDQFSVERPDGSNFTLKIRSTKLEDSAMYFCASTRDRVGTGELFFGEGSRLTVL.